This TCR beta chain comes out of a study of T cell responses to AZD1222 COVID-19 vaccine. Using immunoSEQ multiplex PCR, the repertoire was profiled, and TCRdb retains in-frame clones only, with some absent. The data show over 150,000 clones, 80% to 95% seen once. As for this clone: Its antigen is as yet unknown.

Regarding the study as a whole: Most donors were white British, females outnumbered males, and clonal diversity was possibly underestimated. Spike-wide coverage was observed for vaccine-associated CD4 TCRs, with dominant responses at 160-218 and 743-854. Increased Spike-specific TCR breadth and depth were observed after two AZD1222 doses. Among spike-specific TCRs, nearly half reportedly target unmutated variant regions.

V was pared by 5 bases and J by 8 bases, with 5 bases between. The CDR3 totals 10 residues. Per the germline V gene, CDR1 is SNHLY and CDR2 is FYNNEI. The TCR originated in an adult who received the AZD1222 COVID-19 vaccine. The gene calls are TRBV2 and TRBJ2-3; perhaps TRBD1 as D (5 bases). The source material was peripheral blood, sampled 28 days after the second AZD1222 dose. CDR3 DNA sequence: TGTGCCAGCAGTCAGGGTACGCAGTATTTT. Its translation is CASSQGTQYF.